This T cell receptor (beta chain) was captured by sequencing in a study of control samples from healthy donors and cancer patients. The table lists this clone with a count of one. CDR3 size: 13 residues. J was trimmed by 2 bases and V by 3 bases; bases with no gene match: 3. Per germline, CDR1 GTSNPN and CDR2 SVGIG (reference sequence). Using immunoSEQ multiplex PCR, the repertoire was profiled, and TCRdb retains in-frame clones only, with some absent. The sample shows about 140,000 clones, roughly nine tenths of them seen only once. The J gene is TRBJ1-2, the V gene TRBV30, with 7 bases lining up with TRBD1. The sample taken for sequencing was blood. This TCR came from a woman aged 25-40 years in good health. DNA of the CDR3: TGTGCCTGGAGCACAGGGGCCAACTATGGCTACACCTTC. This codes for CAWSTGANYGYTF.